This is a list of T cell receptor beta chains from one sample in a study of vaccination effects on CD4 cells after COVID-19. Repertoires were generated with immunoSEQ multiplex PCR, while TCRdb's copy carries only in-frame clones and drops some. The sample yields tens of thousands of clones, just under 80% seen once. These receptors are not linked to any known antigen. This specimen consisted of CD4+ T cells from PBMCs cultured with HCoV-OC43 spike peptides, obtained before COVID-19 vaccination. The receptor source for this set is a human donor who received a COVID-19 vaccine. The CDR3 runs from the conserved cysteine through the conserved F or W. The D gene is left open where the match is weak. Size is stated for part of the rows, as once, few or many counts, or as a class when the clone is expanded.

>NA|TRBV2|TRBJ2-5|NA
CASSGQGRQTQYF
TGTGCCAGCAGTGGTCAGGGAAGACAGACCCAGTACTTC
>NA|TRBV5-1|TRBJ1-3|NA
CASSPDSGGNTIYF
TGCGCCAGCAGCCCGGATAGCGGAGGAAACACCATATATTTT
>NA|TRBV5-5|TRBJ2-1|NA
CASSLAPTLSSYNEQFF
TGTGCCAGCAGCTTGGCCCCGACCCTGAGCTCCTACAATGAGCAGTTCTTC
>NA|TRBV6-5|TRBJ2-5|TRBD1
CASSYFGTEKETQYF
TGTGCCAGCAGTTACTTCGGGACAGAAAAAGAGACCCAGTACTTC
>NA|TRBV6-4|TRBJ2-2|TRBD2
CASSALAVLNTGELFF
TGTGCCAGCAGTGCACTAGCGGTCTTGAACACCGGGGAGCTGTTTTTT
>NA|TRBV19|TRBJ2-1|NA
CASSMIAGGYNEQFF
TGTGCCAGTAGTATGATCGCGGGCGGGTACAATGAGCAGTTCTTC
>NA|TRBV6-2/TRBV6-3|TRBJ1-3|NA
CASSYPDRPGNTIYF
TGTGCCAGCAGTTACCCAGATCGACCTGGAAACACCATATATTTT
>NA|TRBV2|TRBJ1-4|NA
CASSVYSFNEKLFF
TGTGCCAGCAGTGTCTACAGCTTTAATGAAAAACTGTTTTTT
>NA|TRBV7-2|TRBJ1-5|NA
CASSLIPQSNQPQHF
TGTGCCAGCAGCTTAATCCCACAGAGCAATCAGCCCCAGCATTTT
>few|TRBV5-1|TRBJ2-5|NA
CASSPGAGREETQYF
TGCGCCAGCAGCCCGGGGGCAGGGAGAGAAGAGACCCAGTACTTC
>NA|TRBV20-1|TRBJ2-5|NA
CSAPWPETQYF
TGCAGTGCCCCTTGGCCCGAGACCCAGTACTTC
>NA|TRBV2|TRBJ1-6|TRBD1
CASGETGAAPLHF
TGTGCCAGCGGAGAAACAGGGGCGGCACCCCTCCACTTT
>NA|TRBV6-1|TRBJ1-2|TRBD1
CASRPGQGDGYTF
TGTGCCAGCAGGCCGGGACAGGGGGATGGCTACACCTTC
>once|TRBV19|TRBJ2-6|TRBD1
CASNTRDRGLGANVLTF
TGTGCCAGTAACACCCGGGACAGGGGGCTTGGGGCCAACGTCCTGACTTTC
>NA|TRBV9|TRBJ2-3|NA
CASSSIVWSSTDTQYF
TGTGCCAGCAGCTCTATTGTTTGGTCTAGCACAGATACGCAGTATTTT
>NA|TRBV11-2|TRBJ2-5|NA
CASSLGLSKTLEQETQYF
TGTGCCAGCAGCTTAGGGTTGTCGAAGACCTTAGAGCAAGAGACCCAGTACTTC
>few|TRBV5-1|TRBJ1-1|NA
CASSFASVDNTEAFF
TGCGCCAGCAGCTTCGCGTCTGTAGATAATACTGAAGCTTTCTTT
>NA|TRBV5-4|TRBJ2-5|TRBD2
CASSLRTLSGGALETQYF
TGTGCCAGCAGCTTGCGAACCCTTAGCGGGGGGGCCCTTGAGACCCAGTACTTC
>NA|TRBV28|TRBJ2-1|TRBD1
CASSLPGQGYNEQFF
TGTGCCAGCAGTCTCCCGGGACAGGGCTACAATGAGCAGTTCTTC
>NA|TRBV5-1|TRBJ2-5|NA
CASSPDAVRETQYF
TGCGCCAGCAGCCCGGACGCGGTACGAGAGACCCAGTACTTC
>NA|TRBV2|TRBJ1-4|NA
CASSELDGEKLFF
TGTGCCAGCAGTGAGCTTGATGGGGAAAAACTGTTTTTT
>NA|TRBV19|TRBJ2-1|TRBD2
CASSRWVITSGGNNEQFF
TGTGCCAGTAGTAGGTGGGTTATAACTAGCGGGGGCAACAATGAGCAGTTCTTC
>NA|TRBV19|TRBJ1-5|TRBD1
CASRPPGQGRNQPQHF
TGTGCCAGTAGACCCCCGGGACAGGGCAGGAATCAGCCCCAGCATTTT
>NA|TRBV7-2|TRBJ2-2|NA
CASTFPGLTNTGELFF
TGTGCCAGCACCTTCCCGGGACTGACGAACACCGGGGAGCTGTTTTTT
>NA|TRBV30|TRBJ1-3|NA
CAWIILGGRTLSGNTIYF
TGTGCCTGGATAATTCTAGGCGGCCGGACCCTTTCTGGAAACACCATATATTTT
>NA|TRBV29-1|TRBJ2-2|TRBD2
CSVDGGARGGELFF
TGCAGCGTTGACGGGGGGGCCCGGGGCGGGGAGCTGTTTTTT
>NA|TRBV10-3|TRBJ1-1|NA
CAISESGFGTEAFF
TGTGCCATCAGTGAGTCTGGCTTCGGAACTGAAGCTTTCTTT
>NA|TRBV29-1|TRBJ1-1|TRBD1
CSATGQGQYMNTEAFF
TGCAGCGCCACGGGACAGGGCCAGTATATGAACACTGAAGCTTTCTTT
>NA|TRBV19|TRBJ1-2|TRBD1
CASGDRGRDGYTF
TGTGCCAGTGGGGACAGGGGACGGGATGGCTACACCTTC
>NA|TRBV6-2/TRBV6-3|TRBJ1-5|TRBD1
CASSYERTGVQPQHF
TGTGCCAGCAGTTACGAAAGGACAGGGGTACAGCCCCAGCATTTT
>NA|TRBV5-5|TRBJ1-1|NA
CASSLRGLMNTEAFF
TGTGCCAGCAGCCTCCGGGGTCTAATGAACACTGAAGCTTTCTTT
>NA|TRBV18|TRBJ1-2|NA
CASSPSPGAYGYTF
TGTGCCAGCTCACCGAGCCCAGGGGCCTATGGCTACACCTTC
>NA|TRBV18|TRBJ1-3|NA
CASSPRGSSSGNTIYF
TGTGCCAGCTCACCTCGTGGCAGCAGCTCTGGAAACACCATATATTTT
>NA|TRBV18|TRBJ1-5|NA
CASSPAINQPQHF
TGTGCCAGCTCACCCGCCATTAACCAGCCCCAGCATTTT
>NA|TRBV6-5|TRBJ1-2|NA
CASILWRVGHYGYTF
TGTGCCAGCATCCTGTGGCGGGTCGGGCACTATGGCTACACCTTC
>NA|TRBV5-1|TRBJ1-1|TRBD1
CASSSGGLMNTEAFF
TGCGCCAGCAGCTCAGGGGGACTAATGAACACTGAAGCTTTCTTT
>NA|TRBV5-1|TRBJ2-1|TRBD2
CASSLDFAGDEFF
TGCGCCAGCAGCTTGGATTTTGCGGGGGACGAGTTCTTC
>NA|TRBV5-5|TRBJ1-1|NA
CASSLVNMGLNTEAFF
TGTGCCAGCAGCTTGGTAAATATGGGGTTGAACACTGAAGCTTTCTTT
>few|TRBV27|TRBJ2-2|NA
CASSLKSGGAGTGELFF
TGTGCCAGCAGTTTAAAATCCGGGGGCGCGGGCACCGGGGAGCTGTTTTTT
>NA|TRBV5-1|TRBJ2-5|TRBD2
CASKVSGEYQETQYF
TGCGCCAGCAAAGTGAGCGGGGAGTACCAAGAGACCCAGTACTTC
>NA|TRBV7-9|TRBJ1-1|NA
CASSLAHGASTEAFF
TGTGCCAGCAGCTTAGCGCATGGGGCTAGCACTGAAGCTTTCTTT
>NA|TRBV5-8|TRBJ2-2|NA
CASSLSHSSANTGELFF
TGTGCCAGCAGCTTGTCTCACAGCAGCGCGAACACCGGGGAGCTGTTTTTT
>NA|TRBV6-1|TRBJ1-2|NA
CASSEPYRPVGYTF
TGTGCCAGCAGTGAACCGTACCGGCCCGTCGGCTACACCTTC
>NA|TRBV12-5|TRBJ2-2|TRBD1
CASGLGQGVAGELFF
TGTGCTAGTGGTTTAGGACAGGGAGTGGCCGGGGAGCTGTTTTTT
>NA|TRBV23-1|TRBJ1-2|TRBD1
CASSHDRTGGACDYTF
TGCGCCAGCAGTCATGACCGGACAGGGGGCGCGTGTGACTACACCTTC